This passage covers 9 T cell receptor beta chains from one sample sequenced in a study of regulatory T cells in long-lasting Graves disease. TCR beta libraries were built with iRepertoire HTBI primers and Arm-PCR of CDR3 regions. TCRdb independently ran MiXCR on the multiplex PCR reads; one entry per CDR3 protein. The profile shows 350,000 to 400,000 distinct CDR3 sequences, 15% to 20% of them singletons. Time point noted: newly diagnosed GD, antithyroid drugs for less than 3 months. PBMCs were the source of the RNA used for TCR sequencing. Another study also made use of these data, one on T cells in Graves' hyperthyroidism and ophthalmopathy.

Sequenced material: peripheral blood mononuclear cells (PBMCs), taken at new diagnosis, from a patient treated with antithyroid drugs. These receptors were collected from a woman younger than 35 with Graves disease.

This clonotype was counted a few times. The chain recombines TRBV20-1 with TRBJ1-6; no definite D call. The CDR3 is 15 amino acids. Trimming took 0 bases from V and 5 from J, leaving 11 bases between them. In germline, CDR1 is DFQATT, CDR2 SNEGSKA (reference sequence). Here the CDR3 reads CSARDITANNSPLHF. The CDR3, as DNA: TGCAGTGCTAGAGATATAACAGCAAATAATTCACCCCTCCACTTT.

This clonotype was found many times. The V call is TRBV5-1, the J call TRBJ2-1, with TRBD1 matching 11 bases. CDR3 length: 15 residues. With 4 bases clipped from V and 6 bases from J, the junction kept 6 bases outside the gene matches. Per the germline V gene, CDR1 is SGHRS and CDR2 is YFSETQ. CDR3 amino acids: CASSTGQGGVNEQFF. DNA for the CDR3: TGCGCCAGCAGCACGGGACAGGGGGGTGTCAATGAGCAGTTCTTC. Drawing the rest from reference TRBV5-1 and TRBJ2-1, the complete variable domain is KAGVTQTPRYLIKTRGQQVTLSCSPISGHRSVSWYQQTPGQGLQFLFEYFSETQRNKGNFPGRFSGRQFSNSRSEMNVSTLELGDSALYLCASSTGQGGVNEQFFGPGTRLTVL.

The chain couples TRBV7-3 to TRBJ2-1, with a tentative D call TRBD2 (5 bases). TRBJ2-7 explains the end of the DNA better; the J call may be wrong. Germline-derived CDR1 and CDR2 are SGHTA and FQGTGA. The CDR3 has 13 amino acids. The CDR3 loop reads CASSWEKGYEQYF. CDR3 in DNA: TGTGCCAGCAGCTGGGAGAAGGGCTACGAGCAGTACTTC.

This clonotype was seen many times. This chain links TRBV18 with TRBJ2-5; 7 bases are a match to TRBD2. The length of the CDR3 is 13 residues. CDR1 KGHSH and CDR2 LQKENI come from the germline V gene. V shed 3 bases and J 4 bases; nucleotides not matched to a gene: 2. In DNA form, the CDR3 reads TGTGCCAGCTCACCGGGCGGGGGAGAGACCCAGTACTTC. Translated, it gives CASSPGGGETQYF.

This clonotype has a handful of counts. The CDR3: CASSYTTGWSGNTIYF. DNA of the CDR3: TGTGCCAGCAGTTACACGACAGGATGGTCTGGAAACACCATATATTTT. The V call is TRBV6-5, the J call TRBJ1-3, with D tentatively TRBD1 (6 bases). This CDR3 comprises 16 residues. The V end was cut by 2 bases, the J end by 1 base, with 12 bases between. Germline loops: CDR1 MNHEY, CDR2 SVGAGI.

In the case of this clonotype: This may come from a read error, since a much larger clone is one base off. The CDR3: CASSYLRHELDEALF. For the CDR3, the DNA is TGTGCCAGCAGCTATCTAAGACATGAGTTAGATGAAGCTCTCTTT. The chain carries TRBV5-8 and TRBJ1-1; the D is unclear. CDR1 SGHTS and CDR2 YDEGEE come from the germline V gene. This CDR3 spans 15 amino acids.

The chain is built from TRBV5-6 and TRBJ1-4; D call uncertain. V gave up 4 bases and J gave up 6 bases, with 10 bases separating them. CDR3 length: 13 amino acids. The V gene's germline CDR1 is SGHDT and CDR2 YYEEEE. DNA for the CDR3: TGTGCCAGCAGCCTTGGACCCCATGAAAAACTGTTTTTT. Its translation is CASSLGPHEKLFF.

This clonotype was observed a few times. The V gene is TRBV10-3, the J gene TRBJ2-2; TRBD2 agrees at 8 bases. CDR3 length: 15 amino acids. The germline V gene has CDR1 ENHRY and CDR2 SYGVKD. The J segment lost 3 bases and the V segment lost 7 bases, leaving 7 bases of the junction unmatched. For the CDR3, the DNA is TGTGCCATCAACACGGGGGGGCAGGACACCGGGGAGCTGTTTTTT. This codes for CAINTGGQDTGELFF.

This chain connects TRBV19 to TRBJ2-5, with 8 positions matching TRBD2. Germline CDR1 is LNHDA and CDR2 is SQIVND (reference sequence). The V and J ends lost 8 bases and 2 bases, in that order; junction bases with no gene match: 10. The CDR3 length is 15 residues. The CDR3 protein is CASSQLAAIQETQYF. The CDR3 DNA is TGTGCCAGTTCTCAACTAGCGGCTATACAAGAGACCCAGTACTTC. The whole variable domain, remainder taken from reference TRBV19 and TRBJ2-5, is DGGITQSPKYLFRKEGQNVTLSCEQNLNHDAMYWYRQDPGQGLRLIYYSQIVNDFQKGDIAEGYSVSREKKESFPLTVTSAQKNPTAFYLCASSQLAAIQETQYFGPGTRLLVL.